This T cell receptor beta chain was sequenced for a study of Graves' ophthalmopathy and Graves' hyperthyroidism. Study observations and caveats: Most thyroid clonotypes expanded beyond 0.001 frequency were also found in blood. Built on 13 signatures, a model told ophthalmopathy apart from stable hyperthyroidism with roughly 88% sensitivity and 70% to 82% specificity.

CDR3 length: 23 amino acids. The V and J ends lost 3 bases and 4 bases, in that order; junction bases with no gene match: 31. Looked up from germline, CDR1 is SEHNR and CDR2 is FQNEAQ (reference sequence). Researchers took RNA transcripts and amplified TCR beta CDR3 regions from them. The library came from an HTBI-primed first-round RT-PCR and a second-round multiplex PCR. TCRdb reanalysed the multiplex PCR reads using MiXCR and keeps one entry per CDR3 protein. The sample records around 600,000 distinct CDR3 sequences, roughly two fifths being singletons. Those donors who had ophthalmopathy presented with moderate-to-severe activity, a CAS of ≥3, a NOSPECS of ≥4 and a duration under 3 months. The sample holds a few counts of this clonotype. The target antigen is unknown.

The origin of this receptor is an adult man with Graves' ophthalmopathy. The material sequenced was peripheral blood. The chain combines TRBV7-9 with TRBJ1-2; 8 bases are shared with TRBD1. The CDR3 nucleotides are TGTGCCAGCAGCTTCCCCGATGCCGACTTACCAGGGGGCGTACAAAATCGGCGCTATGGCTACACCTTC. Translating it yields CASSFPDADLPGGVQNRRYGYTF.